Shown below are 5 T cell receptor beta chains from a single sample sequenced in a study of human CD8 memory T cell subsets. With exhausted-like traits, TPEX cells were early memory CD8+ T cells that were CCR7+ PD-1+ TIGIT+. Generation of TCR beta libraries used UMI-labeled 5' RACE. TCRdb re-called the 5' RACE reads and catalogs CDR3 proteins one per entry, DNA excluded. The listing contains several thousand distinct CDR3 sequences. What was sequenced was CD8+ T cells from PBMCs. The receptor set was obtained from a human donor in good health.

The chain's CDR3 is CASSVAGREGTQYF. This chain connects TRBV9 to TRBJ2-5; TCRdb's D gene call, TRBD2, goes unchecked for lack of DNA. Germline V gene data show CDR1 as SGDLS and CDR2 as YYNGEE. The CDR3 has 14 amino acids.

The chain joins TRBV9 to TRBJ2-5; the D call from TCRdb, TRBD1, cannot be confirmed without DNA. Germline V lookup: CDR1 SGDLS, CDR2 YYNGEE. The CDR3 is 16 amino acids. The CDR3 sequence: CASSPRTGSNQETQYF. Filled out from reference TRBV9 and TRBJ2-5, the complete variable domain reads DSGVTQTPKHLITATGQRVTLRCSPRSGDLSVYWYQQSLDQGLQFLIQYYNGEERAKGNILERFSAQQFPDLHSELNLSSLELGDSALYFCASSPRTGSNQETQYFGPGTRLLVL.

The chain employs TRBV25-1 and TRBJ1-4; TCRdb designates TRBD1, a call that cannot be tested without DNA. This CDR3 contains 16 residues. CDR1 is MGHDK, CDR2 SYGVNS, per germline. The CDR3 sequence is CASSSQGKSTNEKLFF.

This sequence joins TRBV4-3 and TRBJ2-3; there is no DNA to check the TCRdb D call of TRBD1. Germline V gene sequence: CDR1 LGHNA, CDR2 YSLEER. There are 16 residues in the CDR3. The CDR3 sequence is CASSQDRFGTGYNQYF.

This clonotype registers medium-sized by frequency. The rearrangement links TRBV9 to TRBJ2-3; TCRdb's D gene call, TRBD1, goes unchecked for lack of DNA. This CDR3 has 17 residues. Germline CDR1 SGDLS, CDR2 YYNGEE. The CDR3 region is CASSVGGVSERTDTQYF.